The 17 T cell receptor beta chains presented below share a single source sample, sequenced in a study of blood T cell repertoires in COVID-19. Measured with immunoSEQ multiplex PCR; TCRdb has only the in-frame clones, and not every one. The table lists about 57,000 clones, 65% to 80% of them singletons. Sequencing used peripheral blood. Receptor source: a human donor in a cohort sampled during active COVID-19.

In this sample, this clone turned up a few times. V and J are TRBV4-1 and TRBJ1-1, with a weak D call TRBD1 (5 bases). V shed 3 bases and J shed 6 bases, with 14 bases lying between them. The CDR3 extends over 14 amino acids. Germline V CDR1 and CDR2: MGHRA, YSYEKL. The CDR3 reads CASSQDNWGSEAFF. The CDR3 nucleotides are TGCGCCAGCAGCCAGGATAATTGGGGCTCTGAAGCTTTCTTT.

This chain connects TRBV24-1 to TRBJ1-2; 8 bases match TRBD1. This CDR3 comprises 15 residues. Germline lookup yields CDR1 KGHDR and CDR2 SFDVKD. J gave up 1 base and V 6 bases, and 6 bases lay outside the gene matches. The CDR3 DNA follows: TGTGCCACCAGTACCGGGACAGGATTTAACTATGGCTACACCTTC. As protein: CATSTGTGFNYGYTF.

The chain couples TRBV23-1 to TRBJ1-4, with D tentatively TRBD1 (5 bases). TRBV23-1 is an ORF; its function is uncertain. V was cut by 4 bases and J by 7 bases, with 13 bases left in between. This CDR3 is 14 amino acids long. CDR3 DNA: TGCGCCAGCAGTCCTTCGGGGGTGGGTGAAAAACTGTTTTTT. It is translated as CASSPSGVGEKLFF.

This chain uses TRBV6-6 with TRBJ1-4; no clear D gene. In germline, CDR1 is MNHNY, CDR2 SVGAGI (reference sequence). The CDR3 consists of 16 residues. V gave up 2 bases and J gave up 3 bases, with 13 bases separating them. CDR3 sequence: CASSYASPGSNEKLFF. The CDR3 nucleotides read TGTGCCAGCAGTTACGCAAGCCCGGGTTCTAATGAAAAACTGTTTTTT.

The V gene is TRBV3-1 (or the pseudogene TRBV3-2), the J gene TRBJ1-2; a weak D match, TRBD1 (5 bases). Trimming stripped 4 bases from V and 8 bases from J, with 17 bases between. Germline CDR1 LGHDT, CDR2 YNNKEL (reference sequence). This CDR3 has 14 residues. Here the CDR3 reads CASSRRKGSQGYTF. CDR3 nucleotide sequence: TGTGCCAGCAGCCGACGTAAGGGGTCTCAGGGCTACACCTTC.

This chain links TRBV5-4 with TRBJ2-2; the D gene is possibly TRBD1 (5 bases). Trimming pared 6 bases from V and 5 bases from J, leaving 8 bases between. The CDR3 runs 12 residues. Germline CDR1 reads SGHNT; CDR2 reads YYREEE (reference sequence). The CDR3 bases are TGTGCCAGCATCAGGGAAACCGGGGAGCTGTTTTTT. Encoded protein: CASIRETGELFF.

The rearrangement uses TRBV6-5 and TRBJ2-2; a possible D gene is TRBD2 (6 bases). The CDR3 sequence is 13 residues long. CDR1 and CDR2 (germline): MNHEY, SVGAGI. Deletions cut 7 bases from V and 4 bases from J, with 10 bases between. Written as DNA, the CDR3 is TGTGCCAGCACCCGAGCGGGCACCGGGGAGCTGTTTTTT. Encoded protein: CASTRAGTGELFF.

The CDR3 loop is CATRGRGPYGYTF. The DNA for the CDR3 is TGCGCCACCCGAGGGAGGGGCCCCTATGGCTACACCTTC. V and J are TRBV23-1 and TRBJ1-2, with a weak D call TRBD1 (5 bases). TRBV23-1 is placed among ORFs of uncertain function. This CDR3 has 13 residues. Trimming stripped 10 bases from V and 4 bases from J, with 16 bases between.

The gene calls are TRBV6-5 and TRBJ1-1; no firm D call. The CDR3 sequence is 13 residues long. Germline loops: CDR1 MNHEY, CDR2 SVGAGI. Between the trimmed V and J ends, which lost 8 bases and 3 bases, there was a span of 13 bases. The chain's CDR3 is CASEEGQHTEAFF. The CDR3 DNA reads as TGTGCCAGCGAAGAGGGCCAGCACACTGAAGCTTTCTTT.

This chain links TRBV7-9 with TRBJ1-1; 7 positions agree with TRBD1. Germline-derived CDR1 and CDR2 are SEHNR and FQNEAQ (reference sequence). V shed 5 bases and J 0 bases; nucleotides not matched to a gene: 6. This CDR3 is 15 amino acids long. Here the CDR3 reads CASSHNRGLNTEAFF. CDR3 coding DNA: TGTGCCAGCAGCCACAACAGGGGATTGAACACTGAAGCTTTCTTT.

The count of this clone is one. The chain combines TRBV6-2 or TRBV6-3 with TRBJ2-1, with 11 bases lining up with TRBD2. This CDR3 region has 15 residues. V shed 5 bases, J shed 8 bases, and the junction held 8 bases outside the gene matches. Germline CDR1 and CDR2: MNHEY and SVGEGT. In nucleotides, the CDR3 is TGTGCCAGCAGTGACACTAGCGGGAGTTCCTATGAGCAGTTCTTC. Translation gives CASSDTSGSSYEQFF.

This clone was seen a single time. The genes are TRBV6-6 and TRBJ2-5; 8 bases match TRBD1. The trim removed 7 bases at V and 1 base at J, leaving 17 bases unmatched. The CDR3 runs to 18 residues. Germline CDR1 and CDR2: MNHNY and SVGAGI (reference sequence). The CDR3 DNA reads as TGTGCCAGCACTCGAAGGCCAGCATTACAGGGGGGCCAAGAGACCCAGTACTTC. Its translation: CASTRRPALQGGQETQYF.

This chain uses TRBV14 with TRBJ2-7, with 8 bases identical to TRBD2. Germline CDR1 reads SGHDN; CDR2 reads FVKESK. Germline trimming cut 4 bases from V and 4 bases from J; bases unmatched to any gene: 6. CDR3 length: 14 amino acids. The CDR3 spells CASSRHSGMYEQYF. As DNA, the CDR3 is TGTGCCAGCAGCCGTCATAGCGGGATGTACGAGCAGTACTTC. The full variable domain, its missing parts supplied by reference TRBV14 and TRBJ2-7, is EAGVTQFPSHSVIEKGQTVTLRCDPISGHDNLYWYRRVMGKEIKFLLHFVKESKQDESGMPNNRFLAERTGGTYSTLKVQPAELEDSGVYFCASSRHSGMYEQYFGPGTRLTVT.

This chain uses TRBV4-2 with TRBJ2-7, with 11 bases identical to TRBD2. Per germline, CDR1 LGHNA and CDR2 YNFKEQ. The V segment lost 3 bases and the J segment 7 bases; nucleotides outside the gene matches: 14. The CDR3 loop spans 17 amino acids. The CDR3 sequence is CASSHGTSGAGAREQYF. The CDR3 DNA sequence: TGTGCCAGCAGCCACGGGACTAGCGGTGCCGGGGCTCGGGAGCAGTACTTC.

The CDR3 spells CASRTGQGRGNTIYF. For the CDR3, the DNA is TGTGCCAGCAGAACCGGACAGGGGCGAGGAAACACCATATATTTT. The chain has TRBV2 and TRBJ1-3; 9 bases fit TRBD1. CDR1 and CDR2 (germline): SNHLY, FYNNEI. The CDR3 has 15 amino acids. V lost 6 bases to trimming and J lost 4 bases; unmatched junction nucleotides: 7.

CDR3 in amino acids: CASSLAETSGSPAQYF. CDR3 DNA: TGCGCCAGCAGCTTGGCCGAGACTAGCGGGAGTCCGGCCCAGTACTTC. This sequence joins TRBV5-1 and TRBJ2-5; TRBD2 aligns across 12 bases. This CDR3 has 16 amino acids. The trim removed 0 bases at V and 9 bases at J, leaving 9 bases unmatched. The germline CDR1 and CDR2 sequences are SGHRS and YFSETQ.

The chain employs TRBV20-1 and TRBJ2-5; 7 nucleotides agree with TRBD2. Germline CDR1 and CDR2: DFQATT and SNEGSKA (reference sequence). This CDR3 has 15 amino acids. Trimming at V came to 3 bases and at J to 4 bases, leaving 11 bases not matched to a gene. The CDR3 DNA reads TGCAGTGCTAGTTTGGCCCAGGGAGGGGCAGAGACCCAGTACTTC. Protein: CSASLAQGGAETQYF.